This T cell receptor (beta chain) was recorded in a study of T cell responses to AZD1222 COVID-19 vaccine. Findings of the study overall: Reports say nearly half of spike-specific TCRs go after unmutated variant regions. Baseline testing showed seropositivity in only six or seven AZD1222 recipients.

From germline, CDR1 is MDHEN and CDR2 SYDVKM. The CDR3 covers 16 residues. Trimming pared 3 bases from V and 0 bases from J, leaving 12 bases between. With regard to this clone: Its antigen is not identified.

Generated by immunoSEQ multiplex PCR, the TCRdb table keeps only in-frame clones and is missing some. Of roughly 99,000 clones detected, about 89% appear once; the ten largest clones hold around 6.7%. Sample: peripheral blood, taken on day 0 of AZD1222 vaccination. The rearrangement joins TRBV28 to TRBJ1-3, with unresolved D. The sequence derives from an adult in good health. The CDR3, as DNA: TGTGCCAGCAGTTTTGGAGGGTCGAGCTCTGGAAACACCATATATTTT. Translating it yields CASSFGGSSSGNTIYF.